A single T cell receptor beta chain is shown here with its context. What it recognizes is unknown. This specimen belongs to a study of regulatory T cells in long-lasting Graves disease. Study-level points and caveats: Sharing of public clonotypes was greater in persistent patients (2,741) than in new patients (roughly 880). Persistent disease preferred TRBV28, TRBJ1-2 and TRBJ2-5; new disease, TRBV20-1 and TRBJ2-1.

Time point given: persistent/refractory GD, antithyroid drugs over 5 years with positive TRAb. PBMCs were the source of the RNA used for TCR sequencing. The collection involved drawing roughly 9.1 milliliters of peripheral blood into EDTA tubes. CDR1 is SGHAT, CDR2 FQNNGV, per germline. This CDR3 is 14 amino acids long. V shed 5 bases and J shed 7 bases, with 17 bases lying between them. CDR3-region Arm-PCR and iRepertoire HTBI primers produced the TCR beta libraries. TCRdb itself ran the multiplex PCR reads through MiXCR, one entry per CDR3 protein. The sample lists about 290,000 distinct CDR3 sequences; 22% were seen once.

This TCR derives from a female donor with Graves disease. Here the sequenced sample was peripheral blood mononuclear cells (PBMCs), taken when the disease was refractory, from a patient treated with antithyroid drugs. This rearrangement joins TRBV11-2 to TRBJ1-2; D is possibly TRBD1 (6 bases). The CDR3 protein is CASSLGRDMAGYTF. Here the CDR3 DNA reads TGTGCCAGCAGCCTCGGGAGGGACATGGCTGGCTACACCTTC.